This note documents a single T cell receptor (beta chain) sequence. The antigen remains unidentified. This sample was taken from a study of PD-L1 blockade in urothelial cancer. Across the study: Investigators checked blood 3 weeks (second dose) and 6 weeks after treatment start. T cells numbered a median of about 150,000 in the blood samples. General study findings and limits: Expansion of tumor-associated blood clones at 3 weeks was greater in durable-benefit patients.

Time point described: pretreatment peripheral blood. This CDR3 is 15 amino acids long. J gave up 2 bases and V 2 bases, and 4 bases lay outside the gene matches. The germline gives CDR1 SGDLS, CDR2 YYNGEE. Only in-frame clones appear in the TCRdb table, and some are missing; sequencing was by immunoSEQ multiplex PCR. The sample carries about 86,000 clones, 85% to 90% recorded once. The sample here was PBMCs, taken around atezolizumab (anti-PD-L1) treatment. This sequence joins TRBV9 and TRBJ1-5; 7 nucleotides agree with TRBD1. This sequence was found in a man aged 60 to 69 with urothelial cancer. The CDR3 spells CASSVTGAGNQPQHF. CDR3 bases: TGTGCCAGCAGCGTCACAGGGGCGGGCAATCAGCCCCAGCATTTT. Looking up the rest from reference TRBV9 and TRBJ1-5 gives the full variable domain: DSGVTQTPKHLITATGQRVTLRCSPRSGDLSVYWYQQSLDQGLQFLIQYYNGEERAKGNILERFSAQQFPDLHSELNLSSLELGDSALYFCASSVTGAGNQPQHFGDGTRLSIL.